The rows below give T cell receptor beta chains drawn from one sample of a study of T-cell reconstitution after alpha-beta-depleted transplantation in children. TCRdb recomputed calls from the PCR reads with MiXCR, one row per CDR3 protein. Of some 590,000 distinct CDR3 sequences listed, under 12% are singletons. The sequences come from PBMCs from the stem cell graft donor, collected from the stem cell graft. These receptors were taken from a human donor who donated a stem cell graft to a child with acute myeloid leukemia. CDR3s include the opening cysteine and the closing phenylalanine or tryptophan. A D gene is named only where the DNA matches it firmly. The size of a clone is reported for some rows only, either as once, few or many, or as a class for expanded clones.

cdr3_length: 16; clone_size: few; v_call: TRBV14; d_call: TRBD1; j_call: TRBJ2-7; cdr3_nt: TGTGCCAGCAGCCAGTTTCCGGCACAGGGGGCGGACGAGCAGTACTTC; cdr3_aa: CASSQFPAQGADEQYF
cdr3_length: 15; clone_size: few; v_call: TRBV20-1; d_call: TRBD2; j_call: TRBJ2-3; cdr3_nt: TGCAGTGCTAGGGGACTAGCGGGAGGGTTAAATACGCAGTATTTT; cdr3_aa: CSARGLAGGLNTQYF
cdr3_length: 20; clone_size: few; v_call: TRBV5-6; d_call: -; j_call: TRBJ2-7; cdr3_nt: TGTGCCAGCAGCCTAAAAACGTTCGGGACCCTGGCGGGATTTTACTACGAGCAGTACTTC; cdr3_aa: CASSLKTFGTLAGFYYEQYF
cdr3_length: 12; clone_size: few; v_call: TRBV30; d_call: -; j_call: TRBJ1-2; cdr3_nt: TGTGCCTGCCTCGGACAGCACTATGGCTACACCTTC; cdr3_aa: CACLGQHYGYTF
cdr3_length: 13; clone_size: few; v_call: TRBV3-1; d_call: -; j_call: TRBJ2-1; cdr3_nt: TGTGCCGTCGGTCTATTCTCCTACAATGAGCAGTTCTTC; cdr3_aa: CAVGLFSYNEQFF
cdr3_length: 17; clone_size: few; v_call: TRBV12-3/TRBV12-4; d_call: -; j_call: TRBJ2-1; cdr3_nt: TGTGCCAGCAGTTCCCGCCCTTCCCCTCGAGATTACAATGAGCAGTTCTTC; cdr3_aa: CASSSRPSPRDYNEQFF
cdr3_length: 15; clone_size: few; v_call: TRBV24-1; d_call: TRBD2; j_call: TRBJ2-1; cdr3_nt: TGTGCCACCAGTGTAGCGGGGAGCTCCTACAATGAGCAGTTCTTC; cdr3_aa: CATSVAGSSYNEQFF
cdr3_length: 14; clone_size: -; v_call: TRBV12-3/TRBV12-4; d_call: -; j_call: TRBJ2-1; cdr3_nt: TGTGCCAGCAGTTTAGTGGTACAGCAGAATGAGCAGTTCTTC; cdr3_aa: CASSLVVQQNEQFF
cdr3_length: 13; clone_size: few; v_call: TRBV7-9; d_call: -; j_call: TRBJ2-7; cdr3_nt: TGTGCCAGCAGCCCCGGGTCGGTCTACGAGCAGTACTTC; cdr3_aa: CASSPGSVYEQYF
cdr3_length: 17; clone_size: few; v_call: TRBV4-3; d_call: TRBD1; j_call: TRBJ2-2; cdr3_nt: TGCGCCAGCAGCCAAAAGGGGACAGGGGAGAACACCGGGGAGCTGTTTTTT; cdr3_aa: CASSQKGTGENTGELFF
cdr3_length: 12; clone_size: many; v_call: TRBV29-1; d_call: TRBD2; j_call: TRBJ2-5; cdr3_nt: TGCAGCGTTCTAGCGGGGGAGGAGACCCAGTACTTC; cdr3_aa: CSVLAGEETQYF
cdr3_length: 13; clone_size: -; v_call: TRBV29-1; d_call: -; j_call: TRBJ2-6; cdr3_nt: TGCAGCGTTGAGGTTTCTGGGGCCAACGTCCTGACTTTC; cdr3_aa: CSVEVSGANVLTF
cdr3_length: 16; clone_size: -; v_call: TRBV6-5; d_call: TRBD2; j_call: TRBJ2-3; cdr3_nt: TGTGCCAGCAGTTACATTCTAGCGGGAGCCTCCGGTACGCAGTATTTT; cdr3_aa: CASSYILAGASGTQYF
cdr3_length: 15; clone_size: -; v_call: TRBV30; d_call: -; j_call: TRBJ2-7; cdr3_nt: TGTGCCTGGATAAGGAAGGGTAGCTCCATCCACGAGCAGTACTTC; cdr3_aa: CAWIRKGSSIHEQYF
cdr3_length: 14; clone_size: many; v_call: TRBV29-1; d_call: TRBD2; j_call: TRBJ2-2; cdr3_nt: TGCAGCGTCCCGGGAGGGGCGGGGACCGGGGAGCTGTTTTTT; cdr3_aa: CSVPGGAGTGELFF
cdr3_length: 18; clone_size: many; v_call: TRBV4-1; d_call: TRBD2; j_call: TRBJ2-7; cdr3_nt: TGCGCCAGCAGCCAGATCTGGCGGGAGGGTTTCTTCTCCTACGAGCAGTACTTC; cdr3_aa: CASSQIWREGFFSYEQYF
cdr3_length: 15; clone_size: few; v_call: TRBV10-3; d_call: TRBD1; j_call: TRBJ2-5; cdr3_nt: TGTGCCATCAGTCCGGAAGGGACAGCCCAAGAGACCCAGTACTTC; cdr3_aa: CAISPEGTAQETQYF
cdr3_length: 14; clone_size: -; v_call: TRBV29-1; d_call: TRBD1; j_call: TRBJ1-2; cdr3_nt: TGCAGCGTTGAATCCCGACAGGGAGGGTATGGCTACACCTTC; cdr3_aa: CSVESRQGGYGYTF
cdr3_length: 16; clone_size: few; v_call: TRBV19; d_call: -; j_call: TRBJ2-7; cdr3_nt: TGTGCCACTGGGAGGGGGCGGACAGGGAATGTCTACGAGCAGTACTTC; cdr3_aa: CATGRGRTGNVYEQYF
cdr3_length: 16; clone_size: -; v_call: TRBV9; d_call: TRBD1; j_call: TRBJ2-5; cdr3_nt: TGTGCCAGCAGCATGGGACAGGATCTTTCCCAAGAGACCCAGTACTTC; cdr3_aa: CASSMGQDLSQETQYF
cdr3_length: 16; clone_size: -; v_call: TRBV7-3; d_call: TRBD2; j_call: TRBJ2-1; cdr3_nt: TGTGCCAGCAGCTTAACCCCCGGGAGGGGCTACAATGAGCAGTTCTTC; cdr3_aa: CASSLTPGRGYNEQFF
cdr3_length: 16; clone_size: many; v_call: TRBV7-2; d_call: TRBD2; j_call: TRBJ2-3; cdr3_nt: TGTGCCAGCAGCTTAGTTTCGAGCGGGAGACGGGATACGCAGTATTTT; cdr3_aa: CASSLVSSGRRDTQYF
cdr3_length: 15; clone_size: few; v_call: TRBV7-9; d_call: TRBD2; j_call: TRBJ2-5; cdr3_nt: TGTGCCAGCAGCCCACAGCGGGAGGGCCGGGAGACCCAGTACTTC; cdr3_aa: CASSPQREGRETQYF
cdr3_length: 15; clone_size: -; v_call: TRBV18; d_call: -; j_call: TRBJ1-1; cdr3_nt: TGTGCCAGCTCACCACGTCGAGAGATGAACACTGAAGCTTTCTTT; cdr3_aa: CASSPRREMNTEAFF
cdr3_length: 14; clone_size: -; v_call: TRBV7-9; d_call: -; j_call: TRBJ2-7; cdr3_nt: TGTGCCAGCAGCTTATTTCAGGGAGGCTACGAGCAGTACTTC; cdr3_aa: CASSLFQGGYEQYF
cdr3_length: 15; clone_size: many; v_call: TRBV20-1; d_call: TRBD2; j_call: TRBJ2-5; cdr3_nt: TGCAGTGCCCACCCAGGGACTAGCGGGAGTAAGACCCAGTACTTC; cdr3_aa: CSAHPGTSGSKTQYF
cdr3_length: 13; clone_size: -; v_call: TRBV7-3; d_call: -; j_call: TRBJ2-3; cdr3_nt: TGTGCCAGCAGCCCGTCCGAGTACGATACGCAGTATTTT; cdr3_aa: CASSPSEYDTQYF
cdr3_length: 18; clone_size: -; v_call: TRBV11-2; d_call: TRBD2; j_call: TRBJ2-1; cdr3_nt: TGTGCCAGCAGCTTAGAGCCGCCGGGACTAGCGGGAGTTAATGAGCAGTTCTTC; cdr3_aa: CASSLEPPGLAGVNEQFF
cdr3_length: 17; clone_size: -; v_call: TRBV11-1; d_call: TRBD1; j_call: TRBJ1-5; cdr3_nt: TGTGCCAGCAGCTTAGCGACAGGGTTTGGGGGCAATCAGCCCCAGCATTTT; cdr3_aa: CASSLATGFGGNQPQHF
cdr3_length: 13; clone_size: -; v_call: TRBV20-1; d_call: TRBD1; j_call: TRBJ1-6; cdr3_nt: TGCAGTGCTAGAAACAGGGGTGAATCACCCCTCCACTTT; cdr3_aa: CSARNRGESPLHF
cdr3_length: 18; clone_size: -; v_call: TRBV7-9; d_call: TRBD1; j_call: TRBJ2-1; cdr3_nt: TGTGCCAGCAGCTCACTGGGAATGGACAGGAGCTCCTACAATGAGCAGTTCTTC; cdr3_aa: CASSSLGMDRSSYNEQFF
cdr3_length: 14; clone_size: -; v_call: TRBV20-1; d_call: TRBD2; j_call: TRBJ2-3; cdr3_nt: TGCAGTGCTCCCAGGACTAGTGGCCCAGATACGCAGTATTTT; cdr3_aa: CSAPRTSGPDTQYF
cdr3_length: 14; clone_size: -; v_call: TRBV12-3/TRBV12-4; d_call: TRBD1; j_call: TRBJ1-1; cdr3_nt: TGTGCCAGCAGTGCGACAGGGGCTAGGACTGAAGCTTTCTTT; cdr3_aa: CASSATGARTEAFF